A selection of T cell receptor beta chains follows, all from one sample in a study of CD8+ T cells in alopecia areata. The assay was immunoSEQ multiplex PCR, and TCRdb's table has in-frame clones only and misses some. The repertoire holds approximately 150,000 clones, with 50% to 75% as singletons. The source material was CD4+ T cells sorted from blood, sampled around week 55, from a patient treated with tofacitinib. Every receptor here comes from a human donor with alopecia areata. Each CDR3 is given with its conserved first and last residue. D genes are given only for firm matches. The listing skips clone size in some rows; elsewhere it reads once, few, many or a size class.

D: .; size: once; V: TRBV6-5; J: TRBJ1-4; CDR3: CASSRVQGGGEKLFF; DNA: TGTGCCAGCAGTAGGGTGCAGGGAGGGGGTGAAAAACTGTTTTTT
D: .; size: .; V: TRBV30; J: TRBJ1-2; CDR3: CAWSTEGGARGYTF; DNA: TGTGCCTGGAGCACCGAAGGGGGGGCGCGTGGCTACACCTTC
D: TRBD1; size: .; V: TRBV5-6; J: TRBJ2-7; CDR3: CASSFLGTASYEQYF; DNA: TGTGCCAGCAGCTTTCTCGGGACAGCCTCCTACGAGCAGTACTTC
D: .; size: .; V: TRBV2; J: TRBJ1-5; CDR3: CASSEERGGNQPQHF; DNA: TGTGCCAGCAGTGAAGAAAGGGGTGGCAATCAGCCCCAGCATTTT
D: .; size: few; V: TRBV2; J: TRBJ1-2; CDR3: CASSNGARTNGYTF; DNA: TGTGCCAGCAGTAACGGGGCCCGAACGAACGGCTACACCTTC
D: .; size: .; V: TRBV25-1; J: TRBJ2-7; CDR3: CASSAGWGREQYF; DNA: TGTGCCAGCAGTGCGGGATGGGGTCGCGAGCAGTACTTC
D: TRBD1; size: few; V: TRBV9; J: TRBJ1-5; CDR3: CASSVGGQGVQPQHF; DNA: TGTGCCAGCAGCGTAGGGGGACAGGGGGTTCAGCCCCAGCATTTT
D: .; size: .; V: TRBV7-3; J: TRBJ1-6; CDR3: CASSLSPRNSPLHF; DNA: TGTGCCAGCAGCTTATCCCCTCGGAATTCACCCCTCCACTTT
D: .; size: .; V: TRBV4-2; J: TRBJ1-1; CDR3: CASSHSGLGTEAFF; DNA: TGTGCCAGCAGCCACTCCGGACTGGGCACTGAAGCTTTCTTT
D: .; size: .; V: TRBV30; J: TRBJ1-5; CDR3: CAWSVGRLVGPQHF; DNA: TGTGCCTGGAGTGTGGGACGCCTCGTTGGGCCCCAGCATTTT
D: .; size: .; V: TRBV6-5; J: TRBJ2-5; CDR3: CASGRRQETQYF; DNA: TGTGCCAGCGGGCGCCGACAAGAGACCCAGTACTTC
D: TRBD1; size: .; V: TRBV29-1; J: TRBJ1-2; CDR3: CSVDGQGRLAF; DNA: TGCAGCGTGGACGGACAGGGAAGGTTGGCCTTC
D: .; size: .; V: TRBV27; J: TRBJ2-3; CDR3: CAMNYKDISTDTQYF; DNA: TGTGCCATGAATTACAAGGATATCAGCACAGATACGCAGTATTTT
D: .; size: .; V: TRBV15; J: TRBJ2-7; CDR3: CATSRAPTSTYEQYF; DNA: TGTGCCACCAGCAGAGCGCCGACAAGCACCTACGAGCAGTACTTC
D: TRBD1; size: few; V: TRBV27; J: TRBJ2-7; CDR3: CASRAGTGGYEQYF; DNA: TGTGCCAGCAGAGCGGGGACAGGGGGGTACGAGCAGTACTTC
D: .; size: few; V: TRBV20-1; J: TRBJ1-2; CDR3: CSASPTSGYTF; DNA: TGCAGTGCTAGCCCCACCAGTGGCTACACCTTC
D: .; size: few; V: TRBV5-1; J: TRBJ1-6; CDR3: CASSFDGPYNSPLHF; DNA: TGCGCCAGCAGCTTTGACGGGCCCTATAATTCACCCCTCCACTTT
D: .; size: .; V: TRBV6-5; J: TRBJ2-6; CDR3: CASSYGRNRANVLTF; DNA: TGTGCCAGCAGTTACGGGAGGAATCGGGCCAACGTCCTGACTTTC
D: TRBD1; size: .; V: TRBV15; J: TRBJ2-2; CDR3: CATSRALQGPGELFF; DNA: TGTGCCACCAGCAGGGCCCTACAGGGGCCCGGGGAGCTGTTTTTT
D: TRBD1; size: .; V: TRBV30; J: TRBJ1-1; CDR3: CAWRGTGDIAAFF; DNA: TGTGCCTGGAGAGGGACAGGGGACATTGCGGCTTTCTTT
D: .; size: .; V: TRBV30; J: TRBJ2-1; CDR3: CAWGARGFEQFF; DNA: TGTGCCTGGGGGGCACGGGGATTTGAGCAGTTCTTC
D: .; size: .; V: TRBV7-9; J: TRBJ1-2; CDR3: CASTPGMDPGYGYTF; DNA: TGTGCCAGCACCCCTGGGATGGACCCTGGCTATGGCTACACCTTC
D: .; size: .; V: TRBV5-1; J: TRBJ2-2; CDR3: CASSPRTPNTGELFF; DNA: TGCGCCAGCAGCCCCAGGACGCCGAACACCGGGGAGCTGTTTTTT
D: .; size: .; V: TRBV30; J: TRBJ1-5; CDR3: CAWSGRGDQPQHF; DNA: TGTGCCTGGAGCGGGAGGGGTGATCAGCCCCAGCATTTT
D: .; size: .; V: TRBV7-9; J: TRBJ2-5; CDR3: CASSLSRLLQETQYF; DNA: TGTGCCAGCAGCTTATCCCGGTTGCTACAAGAGACCCAGTACTTC
D: .; size: .; V: TRBV12-5; J: TRBJ2-6; CDR3: CASAVTTQSSGANVLTF; DNA: TGTGCTAGTGCCGTAACCACACAGAGCTCTGGGGCCAACGTCCTGACTTTC
D: .; size: .; V: TRBV6-6; J: TRBJ1-1; CDR3: CASRILNTEAFF; DNA: TGTGCCAGCAGGATATTGAACACTGAAGCTTTCTTT
D: .; size: .; V: TRBV9; J: TRBJ1-1; CDR3: CASSFLTGGSGTEAFF; DNA: TGTGCCAGCAGCTTCCTGACGGGAGGGAGTGGGACTGAAGCTTTCTTT
D: TRBD2; size: once; V: TRBV6-5; J: TRBJ2-2; CDR3: CASSYSIRGGTGELFF; DNA: TGTGCCAGCAGTTACTCGATACGGGGGGGCACCGGGGAGCTGTTTTTT
D: TRBD1; size: .; V: TRBV5-5; J: TRBJ2-5; CDR3: CASRQPTGPETQYF; DNA: TGTGCCAGCAGGCAGCCGACAGGGCCGGAGACCCAGTACTTC
D: TRBD1; size: .; V: TRBV29-1; J: TRBJ1-2; CDR3: CSLTGTGTAGYTF; DNA: TGCAGCTTAACCGGGACAGGGACCGCTGGCTACACCTTC
D: TRBD2; size: .; V: TRBV27; J: TRBJ2-7; CDR3: CASSLERGRVSYEQYF; DNA: TGTGCCAGCAGTTTAGAGCGGGGCAGGGTCTCCTACGAGCAGTACTTC
D: TRBD2; size: few; V: TRBV7-8; J: TRBJ2-3; CDR3: CASSLTSVTDTQYF; DNA: TGTGCCAGCAGCTTAACTAGCGTCACAGATACGCAGTATTTT
D: TRBD2; size: .; V: TRBV5-1; J: TRBJ2-5; CDR3: CASSWRAGAQETQYF; DNA: TGCGCCAGCAGCTGGAGAGCGGGGGCGCAAGAGACCCAGTACTTC
D: TRBD1; size: .; V: TRBV7-2; J: TRBJ2-3; CDR3: CASTQGDRAYTQYF; DNA: TGTGCCAGCACCCAGGGGGACAGGGCATATACGCAGTATTTT
D: .; size: .; V: TRBV5-4; J: TRBJ2-1; CDR3: CASSLALGQDYNEQFF; DNA: TGTGCCAGCAGCTTGGCCCTCGGACAAGACTACAATGAGCAGTTCTTC
D: TRBD2; size: .; V: TRBV29-1; J: TRBJ2-1; CDR3: CSDPPRGTPIGSEQFF; DNA: TGCAGCGACCCTCCGCGGGGGACCCCCATTGGTAGTGAGCAGTTCTTC
D: .; size: few; V: TRBV19; J: TRBJ2-5; CDR3: CASSIVNKPETQYF; DNA: TGTGCCAGTAGTATTGTAAACAAACCGGAGACCCAGTACTTC
D: .; size: .; V: TRBV5-1; J: TRBJ1-4; CDR3: CASSLVPGATNEKLFF; DNA: TGCGCCAGCAGCTTGGTACCAGGCGCAACTAATGAAAAACTGTTTTTT
D: TRBD1; size: few; V: TRBV9; J: TRBJ1-5; CDR3: CASSQGGINQPQHF; DNA: TGTGCCAGCAGCCAGGGGGGAATTAATCAGCCCCAGCATTTT
D: .; size: .; V: TRBV15; J: TRBJ1-2; CDR3: CATSSTGTGLGGYTF; DNA: TGTGCCACCAGCTCCACCGGGACCGGATTAGGTGGCTACACCTTC
D: .; size: .; V: TRBV29-1; J: TRBJ2-3; CDR3: CSVEGEVDTQYF; DNA: TGCAGCGTTGAAGGGGAAGTAGATACGCAGTATTTT
D: .; size: .; V: TRBV11-1; J: TRBJ2-5; CDR3: CASSKGQKETQYF; DNA: TGTGCCAGCAGCAAAGGACAGAAAGAGACCCAGTACTTC
D: .; size: .; V: TRBV30; J: TRBJ1-1; CDR3: CAWTFAARTEAFF; DNA: TGTGCCTGGACTTTCGCTGCCCGAACTGAAGCTTTCTTT
D: .; size: .; V: TRBV29-1; J: TRBJ1-1; CDR3: CSVVRGTAEAFF; DNA: TGCAGCGTTGTGAGGGGGACGGCTGAAGCTTTCTTT
D: .; size: .; V: TRBV28; J: TRBJ2-7; CDR3: CASSPTYEQYF; DNA: TGTGCCAGCAGTCCAACCTACGAGCAGTACTTC